This T cell receptor (beta chain) was sequenced for a study of blood T cell repertoires in COVID-19. Study-wide context: COVID-19 samples, acute and convalescent, were from the United States, Italy and Spain. PBMCs, B-cell-depleted T cells, or T cells were the source of the cDNA or gDNA that made up the material.

The CDR3 loop spans 14 amino acids. V lost 2 bases to trimming and J lost 3 bases, with 12 bases between them. Looked up from germline, CDR1 is GTSNPN and CDR2 is SVGIG (reference sequence). The data were produced by immunoSEQ multiplex PCR, yet TCRdb's version contains in-frame clones alone and is incomplete. The sample gives hundreds of thousands of clones, around nine tenths of which show up once; about 3% is in the top ten. The sequencing input was peripheral blood. The TCR comes from a human donor in a cohort sampled during active COVID-19. V is TRBV30 and J is TRBJ2-3, with D perhaps TRBD1 (5 bases). The CDR3 spells CAWSWRRGTDTQYF. The DNA for the CDR3 is TGTGCCTGGAGTTGGCGAAGGGGTACAGATACGCAGTATTTT.